A selection of T cell receptor beta chains follows, all from one sample in a study of CD8+ T cells in alopecia areata. Generated by immunoSEQ multiplex PCR, the TCRdb table keeps only in-frame clones and is missing some. This repertoire shows roughly 150,000 clones, about 54% found once; its top ten account for around 5%. The sequenced sample consisted of CD4+ T cells sorted from blood. The receptors stem from a human donor in good health. CDR3s leave out the opening cysteine and the closing phenylalanine or tryptophan. Not all rows give a size; the values are once, few, many and, for expanded clones, a class.

11,TRBV27,TRBJ2-5,few,ASSGGFRETQY
13,TRBV5-4,TRBJ2-1,-,ASSLSQFSYNEQF
14,TRBV29-1,TRBJ1-1,few,SVERDRDFLNTEAF
14,TRBV25-1,TRBJ2-1,-,ASSSTGTGEEREQF
11,TRBV9,TRBJ2-2,-,ASSPLGAGELF
10,TRBV14,TRBJ2-1,-,ASSQGRREQF
10,TRBV6-6,TRBJ2-7,-,ASSYEPYEQY
10,TRBV29-1,TRBJ1-1,few,SVTRLNTEAF
12,TRBV6-5,TRBJ1-1,few,ASAPDRGGTEAF
9,TRBV25-1,TRBJ1-2,-,ASSDHYGYT